Below are 2 T cell receptor beta chains sequenced from a single sample in a study of T-cell memory formation after mild COVID-19. TCRdb redid the calling of the 5' RACE reads with MiXCR, one entry per CDR3 protein. The sample has 150,000 to 200,000 distinct CDR3 sequences; roughly 12% are singletons. The sequenced sample consisted of PBMCs or a T cell subset sorted from them (not recorded which). The receptors here all came from a man between 18 and 29 years old who had mild COVID-19 (a few samples of this study predate the infection). Cell type and time point are not known.

The rearrangement links TRBV4-3 to TRBJ2-3; D is unresolved. The CDR3 length is 17 residues. CDR1 LGHNA and CDR2 YSLEER come from the germline V gene. V was pared by 0 bases and J by 3 bases, with 16 bases between. The CDR3 DNA sequence: TGCGCCAGCAGCCAAGAAGGAGACTTTGGCAGAACAGATACGCAGTATTTT. Its protein product is CASSQEGDFGRTDTQYF.

The table lists this clonotype with a few counts. This rearrangement joins TRBV9 to TRBJ2-3; D could derive from TRBD1 or TRBD2 (5 bases each). Germline CDR1 and CDR2: SGDLS and YYNGEE. The CDR3 runs to 16 residues. V lost 0 bases and J lost 1, with 12 bases in between. CDR3 in amino acids: CASSVAIRDRTDTQYF. The CDR3 DNA reads TGTGCCAGCAGCGTAGCTATTCGGGACCGCACAGATACGCAGTATTTT. Full variable domain (outside the CDR3, taken from reference TRBV9 and TRBJ2-3): DSGVTQTPKHLITATGQRVTLRCSPRSGDLSVYWYQQSLDQGLQFLIQYYNGEERAKGNILERFSAQQFPDLHSELNLSSLELGDSALYFCASSVAIRDRTDTQYFGPGTRLTVL.